These 10 T cell receptor beta chains were all obtained from the same sample, sequenced in a study of blood T cell repertoires in COVID-19. Some clones are missing from TCRdb's copy, which holds only in-frame ones; the method was immunoSEQ multiplex PCR. The data show over 45,000 clones, around nine tenths seen once. The sequencing input was peripheral blood. The receptor set was obtained from a woman aged 60-75 years with active COVID-19.

The genes are TRBV21-1 and TRBJ2-6; the table calls TRBD1, which could not be checked here. TRBV21-1 is deemed a pseudogene. The CDR3 extends over 19 amino acids. Written as DNA, the CDR3 is TGTGCCAGCAGCAAAGTACGGGACAGGGGGCCGAGTGGGGCCAACGTCCTGACTTTC. Amino acid sequence: CASSKVRDRGPSGANVLTF.

This chain joins TRBV3-1 (or the pseudogene TRBV3-2) and TRBJ1-4; perhaps TRBD1 as D (6 bases). Trimming left V 3 bases short and J 11 bases short, with 13 bases between. The CDR3 spans 13 residues. Germline assignment: CDR1 LGHDT and CDR2 YNNKEL (reference sequence). The CDR3 reads CASSQGQTGKLFF. CDR3 nucleotide sequence: TGTGCCAGCAGCCAGGGACAAACAGGGAAACTGTTTTTT.

The V gene is TRBV4-1, the J gene TRBJ1-4; 7 positions match TRBD1. The V and J ends lost 2 bases and 11 bases, in that order; junction bases with no gene match: 20. CDR3 length: 18 residues. Per the germline V gene, CDR1 is MGHRA and CDR2 is YSYEKL. CDR3 sequence reads: CASSQQSRPGQTLSKLFF. CDR3 in DNA: TGCGCCAGCAGCCAACAGAGTAGGCCGGGACAGACCTTGTCGAAACTGTTTTTT.

This chain links TRBV2 with TRBJ2-7; TRBD1 matches 9 bases. This CDR3 has 14 amino acids. The trim removed 3 bases at V and 4 bases at J, leaving 4 bases unmatched. The germline gives CDR1 SNHLY, CDR2 FYNNEI. The DNA for the CDR3 is TGTGCCAGCAGTGAGACAGGGGGGCAGTACGAGCAGTACTTC. Translated, it gives CASSETGGQYEQYF.

V gene TRBV7-9 combines with J gene TRBJ1-2, with 7 bases that match TRBD1. CDR3 length equals 16 residues. J gave up 4 bases and V 5 bases, and 13 bases lay outside the gene matches. CDR1 SEHNR and CDR2 FQNEAQ come from the germline V gene (reference sequence). The CDR3 loop reads CASSTLETGVPYGYTF. The CDR3 DNA reads TGTGCCAGCAGCACTCTAGAAACAGGGGTCCCCTATGGCTACACCTTC. The full variable domain, in which reference TRBV7-9 and TRBJ1-2 provide the parts outside the CDR3, is DTGVSQNPRHKITKRGQNVTFRCDPISEHNRLYWYRQTLGQGPEFLTYFQNEAQLEKSRLLSDRFSAERPKGSFSTLEIQRTEQGDSAMYLCASSTLETGVPYGYTFGSGTRLTVV.

The genes are TRBV6-5 and TRBJ1-1; 8 bases align to TRBD1. Trimming at V came to 0 bases and at J to 0 bases, leaving 0 bases not matched to a gene. CDR1 is MNHEY, CDR2 SVGAGI, per germline. CDR3 length: 15 residues. The CDR3 region is CASSYSGQVNTEAFF. CDR3 nucleotides: TGTGCCAGCAGTTACTCGGGACAGGTGAACACTGAAGCTTTCTTT.

In its sample, this clone was seen once. V gene TRBV5-4 combines with J gene TRBJ2-7; 8 nucleotides agree with TRBD1. This CDR3 region has 17 residues. Germline assignment: CDR1 SGHNT and CDR2 YYREEE (reference sequence). Trimming at V came to 4 bases and at J to 0 bases, leaving 12 bases not matched to a gene. The CDR3 protein is CASSAGPGQDSSYEQYF. CDR3 nucleotides: TGTGCCAGCAGCGCCGGCCCGGGACAGGATTCCTCCTACGAGCAGTACTTC.

The chain joins TRBV7-8 to TRBJ1-1, with 12 bases fitting TRBD1. Germline loops: CDR1 SGHVS, CDR2 FQNEAQ. This CDR3 contains 17 residues. The V and J ends lost 5 bases and 3 bases, in that order; junction bases with no gene match: 10. The CDR3 coding sequence is TGTGCCAGCAGCGGGGACAGGGGGCGCCTAGTGGACACTGAAGCTTTCTTT. Translation: CASSGDRGRLVDTEAFF.

The rearrangement links TRBV10-3 to TRBJ2-5; D is undetermined. V lost 8 bases and J 1 base, leaving 17 bases between the germline ends. CDR3 size: 15 residues. CDR1 and CDR2 from the germline V gene are ENHRY and SYGVKD. For the CDR3, the DNA is TGTGCCATCTCCCGCGGAGTAGCCGGCCAAGAGACCCAGTACTTC. Its translation: CAISRGVAGQETQYF.

The CDR3 DNA reads as TGTGCCAGCAGCCCGGCGGATGGCTATGGCTACACCTTC. It specifies CASSPADGYGYTF. This rearrangement joins TRBV5-5 to TRBJ1-2; no reliable D call. The CDR3 has 13 amino acids. Trimming removed 4 bases at V and 4 bases at J, with 11 bases between. CDR1 is SGHKS, CDR2 YYEKEE, per germline (reference sequence).